The 21 T cell receptor beta chains given below trace back to one sample, sequenced in a study of T cells expressing NK-cell markers. TCRdb re-called the 5' RACE reads and shows each CDR3 protein once, DNA omitted. Its table records about 380,000 distinct CDR3 sequences. Sequencing was done on a sample of blood T cells: a sorted CD56 or NKG2C T cell subset, CD4+ or CD8+ T cells, or bulk PBMC T cells (not recorded which). All receptors come from a man aged 18 to 70 in good health.

The chain uses TRBV6-5 and TRBJ2-3; TCRdb indicates TRBD1, and absent DNA this call remains unverified. Germline V gene data show CDR1 as MNHEY and CDR2 as SVGAGI. The CDR3 is 16 amino acids. The CDR3 protein is CASSFLPGQKSDTQYF.

The chain combines TRBV6-1 with TRBJ2-7; TCRdb selects TRBD1, and the lack of DNA leaves this call unchecked. This CDR3 region has 11 residues. Germline CDR1 is MNHNS and CDR2 is SASEGT. The chain's CDR3 is CATTGKYEQYF.

This chain joins TRBV6-5 and TRBJ2-6; there is no DNA to check the TCRdb D call of TRBD1. There are 18 residues in the CDR3. Germline values: CDR1 MNHEY, CDR2 SVGAGI. CDR3 loop: CASSYSSGGISGANVLTF.

CDR3 sequence reads: CARPRGGHGELFF. The V call is TRBV19, the J call TRBJ2-2; TCRdb's D call, TRBD1, is unchecked because there is no DNA. Germline V lookup: CDR1 LNHDA, CDR2 SQIVND (reference sequence). The CDR3 has 13 residues.

V is TRBV4-2 and J is TRBJ2-3; there is no DNA to check the TCRdb D call of TRBD2. Germline CDR1 reads LGHNA; CDR2 reads YNFKEQ. The CDR3 has 19 amino acids. The CDR3 spells CASSQDRSGGAGITDTQYF.

The rearrangement joins TRBV7-7 to TRBJ2-5; the D gene TCRdb calls, TRBD2, cannot be checked with no DNA. The germline gives CDR1 SSHAT, CDR2 FNYEAQ (reference sequence). The CDR3 contains 14 residues. The CDR3 spells CASSSTSAGETQYF.

V and J are TRBV5-5 and TRBJ2-1; TCRdb proposes TRBD2, but this gene call is untestable without DNA. The CDR3 contains 14 residues. From germline, CDR1 is SGHKS and CDR2 YYEKEE (reference sequence). This chain's CDR3 is CASSRLAGGNEQFF.

The chain uses TRBV6-5 and TRBJ1-4. The CDR3 is 13 amino acids. Germline CDR1 and CDR2: MNHEY and SVGAGI. The CDR3 spells CASSYREGEKLFF.

This chain links TRBV29-1 with TRBJ2-4. CDR1 and CDR2 from the germline V gene are SQVTM and ANQGSEA. The CDR3 runs to 14 residues. The CDR3 sequence: CSCLGTLAKNIQYF.

The chain recombines TRBV11-3 with TRBJ2-5; TCRdb's assignment of TRBD2 cannot be checked, as there is no DNA. The CDR3 is made up of 15 amino acids. Germline assignment: CDR1 SGHNT and CDR2 YENEEA. This CDR3 reads CASSPGGGAVKTQYF.

The chain has TRBV7-9 and TRBJ2-7. Germline CDR1 reads SEHNR; CDR2 reads FQNEAQ (reference sequence). CDR3 length equals 14 residues. The CDR3 spells CASSLKDALREQYF. Together with reference TRBV7-9 and TRBJ2-7, the CDR3 gives the full variable domain: DTGVSQNPRHKITKRGQNVTFRCDPISEHNRLYWYRQTLGQGPEFLTYFQNEAQLEKSRLLSDRFSAERPKGSFSTLEIQRTEQGDSAMYLCASSLKDALREQYFGPGTRLTVT.

The V call is TRBV7-6, the J call TRBJ1-6; TCRdb selects TRBD1, and the lack of DNA leaves this call unchecked. The CDR3 is 15 amino acids. CDR1 and CDR2 (germline): SGHVS, FNYEAQ. The CDR3 loop is CASSLVPGYNSPLHF.

The genes are TRBV28 and TRBJ2-1; TCRdb indicates TRBD1, and absent DNA this call remains unverified. This CDR3 is 16 amino acids long. The germline CDR1 and CDR2 sequences are MDHEN and SYDVKM. This CDR3 reads CASSLGSGGRYNEQFF. Based on the CDR3 plus reference TRBV28 and TRBJ2-1, the full variable domain is DVKVTQSSRYLVKRTGEKVFLECVQDMDHENMFWYRQDPGLGLRLIYFSYDVKMKEKGDIPEGYSVSREKKERFSLILESASTNQTSMYLCASSLGSGGRYNEQFFGPGTRLTVL.

J is TRBJ2-1 and V is TRBV7-3; TCRdb returns TRBD1, unconfirmable since there is no DNA. Germline CDR1 and CDR2: SGHTA and FQGTGA. The length of the CDR3 is 15 residues. The CDR3 sequence: CASSERDSGLGEQFF.

V usage is TRBV11-2 and J usage is TRBJ2-1; TCRdb's assignment of TRBD1 cannot be checked, as there is no DNA. The CDR3 runs to 16 residues. From germline, CDR1 is SGHAT and CDR2 FQNNGV. The CDR3 loop is CASSLGPGTGPNEQFF.

The J gene is TRBJ2-4, the V gene TRBV29-1; checking the TCRdb D call of TRBD1 is not possible without DNA. The germline V gene encodes CDR1 SQVTM and CDR2 ANQGSEA. The CDR3 is made up of 14 amino acids. The CDR3 region is CSVATELAKNIQYF. Full variable domain (missing parts from reference TRBV29-1 and TRBJ2-4): SAVISQKPSRDICQRGTSLTIQCQVDSQVTMMFWYRQQPGQSLTLIATANQGSEATYESGFVIDKFPISRPNLTFSTLTVSNMSPEDSSIYLCSVATELAKNIQYFGAGTRLSVL.

CDR3 residues: CASSPGINEQFF. The chain couples TRBV6-6 to TRBJ2-1; TCRdb gives TRBD1 as the D gene, but with no DNA this cannot be confirmed. The CDR3 spans 12 residues. Germline V CDR1 and CDR2: MNHNY, SVGAGI (reference sequence).

V is TRBV5-1 and J is TRBJ2-3. Germline values: CDR1 SGHRS, CDR2 YFSETQ. This CDR3 contains 14 residues. CDR3 residues: CASSLGGRPDTQYF.

The V and J genes are TRBV29-1 and TRBJ1-3. The V gene's germline CDR1 is SQVTM and CDR2 ANQGSEA. This CDR3 region has 14 residues. The CDR3 loop is CSVGVGGPGNTIYF.

The rearrangement joins TRBV29-1 to TRBJ2-3; the D gene TCRdb calls, TRBD2, cannot be checked with no DNA. In germline, CDR1 is SQVTM, CDR2 ANQGSEA. The CDR3 has 17 amino acids. CDR3 sequence reads: CSVERTSGGASTDTQYF.

This rearrangement joins TRBV20-1 to TRBJ1-1. This CDR3 contains 14 residues. Germline V gene lookup returns CDR1 DFQATT and CDR2 SNEGSKA (reference sequence). CDR3: CSASLGRGGGEAFF.